These 28 T cell receptor beta chains came from one sample sequenced in a study of blood T cell repertoires in COVID-19. Clones were sequenced by immunoSEQ multiplex PCR, and TCRdb holds only the in-frame ones, with some missing. The sample carries about 38,000 clones, just under 75% recorded once. The specimen was peripheral blood. The receptors derive from a man between 65 and 85 years old with COVID-19, enrolled during active disease.

The rearrangement uses TRBV28 and TRBJ2-1, with TRBD2 as a possible D gene (6 bases). The CDR3 loop spans 15 amino acids. Per the germline V gene, CDR1 is MDHEN and CDR2 is SYDVKM. Trimming removed 2 bases from V and 5 bases from J, with 13 bases in between. The CDR3 region is CASSLMGREDNEQFF. CDR3 bases: TGTGCCAGCAGTTTAATGGGCAGGGAGGACAATGAGCAGTTCTTC.

The gene calls are TRBV18 and TRBJ2-3, with TRBD2 identical over 8 bases. Germline CDR1 KGHSH, CDR2 LQKENI. This CDR3 is built from 15 residues. V lost 3 bases, J lost 1 base, and 3 bases stayed unmatched. The CDR3 spells CASSPSAGGTDTQYF. CDR3 coding DNA: TGTGCCAGCTCACCTTCAGCGGGGGGCACAGATACGCAGTATTTT.

The sample holds a few counts of this clone. The chain recombines TRBV18 with TRBJ1-5; a possible D gene is TRBD1 (5 bases). Per the germline V gene, CDR1 is KGHSH and CDR2 is LQKENI. Trimming took off 1 base at V and 2 bases at J, with 6 bases between the two ends. This CDR3 is 14 amino acids long. CDR3 bases: TGTGCCAGCTCACCACAACAGGGCAATCAGCCCCAGCATTTT. This translates into CASSPQQGNQPQHF.

The J gene is TRBJ2-7, the V gene TRBV5-1, with D possibly being TRBD1 (5 bases). The CDR3 is 14 residues long. V lost 0 bases and J 5 bases, leaving 12 bases between the germline ends. Per germline, CDR1 SGHRS and CDR2 YFSETQ. The CDR3: CASSLDAGLNEQYF. Here the CDR3 DNA reads TGCGCCAGCAGCTTGGACGCAGGGTTGAACGAGCAGTACTTC.

The V gene is TRBV5-1, the J gene TRBJ2-1, with D perhaps matching TRBD1 (5 bases). V was pared by 3 bases and J by 6 bases, with 13 bases between. CDR1 and CDR2 from the germline V gene are SGHRS and YFSETQ. The CDR3 is 14 amino acids. CDR3: CASSSQTTGNEQFF. The DNA for the CDR3 is TGCGCCAGCAGCTCACAAACCACAGGCAATGAGCAGTTCTTC.

This chain links TRBV5-1 with TRBJ2-1; D is perhaps TRBD2 (7 bases). The CDR3 extends over 13 amino acids. V was trimmed by 3 bases and J by 15 bases, leaving 19 bases between them. Germline CDR1 is SGHRS and CDR2 is YFSETQ. DNA for the CDR3: TGCGCCAGCAGCTCCGCCGGGGGGCCCGGTGGGTTCTTC. The encoded protein is CASSSAGGPGGFF.

In nucleotides, the CDR3 is TGCGCCAGCAGCCTTGGACATCAAGATGGCTACACCTTC. As protein: CASSLGHQDGYTF. The rearrangement uses TRBV5-1 and TRBJ1-2; TRBD1 might be the D (5 bases). Trimming took 4 bases from V and 6 from J, leaving 13 bases between them. The CDR3 length is 13 residues. Germline CDR1 and CDR2: SGHRS and YFSETQ. The variable domain in full, with the rest retrieved from reference TRBV5-1 and TRBJ1-2, is KAGVTQTPRYLIKTRGQQVTLSCSPISGHRSVSWYQQTPGQGLQFLFEYFSETQRNKGNFPGRFSGRQFSNSRSEMNVSTLELGDSALYLCASSLGHQDGYTFGSGTRLTVV.

This rearrangement joins TRBV5-1 to TRBJ2-3; perhaps TRBD1 as D (6 bases). CDR1 SGHRS and CDR2 YFSETQ come from the germline V gene. Trimming left V 4 bases short and J 0 bases short, with 12 bases between. This CDR3 is 15 amino acids long. The CDR3 loop reads CASSEQGISTDTQYF. CDR3 coding DNA: TGCGCCAGCAGCGAACAGGGAATTAGCACAGATACGCAGTATTTT.

The genes are TRBV7-6 and TRBJ2-7; 12 bases match TRBD2. The CDR3 covers 17 residues. The junction had 7 bases not matched to a gene; V was cut back by 4 bases and J by 0 bases. CDR1 and CDR2 (germline): SGHVS, FNYEAQ. The CDR3 DNA reads TGTGCCAGCAGCTACCGCAGGACTAGCGGGAACTCCTACGAGCAGTACTTC. Translating it yields CASSYRRTSGNSYEQYF. The variable domain in full, with the rest retrieved from reference TRBV7-6 and TRBJ2-7, is GAGVSQSPRYKVTKRGQDVALRCDPISGHVSLYWYRQALGQGPEFLTYFNYEAQQDKSGLPNDRFSAERPEGSISTLTIQRTEQRDSAMYRCASSYRRTSGNSYEQYFGPGTRLTVT.

The chain is built from TRBV3-1 (or the pseudogene TRBV3-2) and TRBJ1-3; D may be TRBD1 (6 bases). Trimming removed 4 bases at V and 10 bases at J, with 17 bases between. The CDR3 length is 14 residues. Germline assignment: CDR1 LGHDT and CDR2 YNNKEL (reference sequence). The CDR3 loop is CASSPSLTGVTIYF. Here the CDR3 DNA reads TGTGCCAGCAGCCCCTCTCTGACAGGTGTGACCATATATTTT.

The chain combines TRBV28 with TRBJ2-7; no reliable D call. CDR3 size: 13 residues. V was cut by 4 bases and J by 1 base, with 8 bases left in between. Germline V gene sequence: CDR1 MDHEN, CDR2 SYDVKM. CDR3: CASSSSPSYEQYF. The CDR3 coding sequence is TGTGCCAGCAGTTCCTCCCCTTCCTACGAGCAGTACTTC.

The chain employs TRBV30 and TRBJ1-1; 8 bases fit TRBD1. The CDR3 loop spans 15 amino acids. With 8 bases clipped from V and 2 bases from J, the junction kept 13 bases outside the gene matches. Looked up from germline, CDR1 is GTSNPN and CDR2 is SVGIG (reference sequence). CDR3 loop: CARVAGTGYNTEAFF. The CDR3 DNA follows: TGTGCCCGGGTGGCCGGGACAGGCTATAACACTGAAGCTTTCTTT.

The chain has TRBV27 and TRBJ2-5, with 7 bases that match TRBD2. This CDR3 region has 13 residues. Per the germline V gene, CDR1 is MNHEY and CDR2 is SMNVEV (reference sequence). J gave up 5 bases and V 8 bases, and 8 bases lay outside the gene matches. CDR3 coding DNA: TGTGCCAGCTGGAAACCGGGAGGTGAGACCCAGTACTTC. This translates into CASWKPGGETQYF.

The genes are TRBV11-2 and TRBJ2-7; D remains ambiguous. CDR3 length equals 13 residues. V was trimmed by 0 bases and J by 7 bases, leaving 10 bases between them. In germline, CDR1 is SGHAT, CDR2 FQNNGV. This chain's CDR3 is CASSLDLVGEQYF. Here the CDR3 DNA reads TGTGCCAGCAGCTTAGATCTAGTGGGTGAGCAGTACTTC.

This rearrangement joins TRBV3-1 (or the pseudogene TRBV3-2) to TRBJ2-7, with a weak D call TRBD2 (6 bases). V dropped 4 bases and J dropped 1 base, with 14 bases sitting between them. CDR1 and CDR2 (germline): LGHDT, YNNKEL (reference sequence). The CDR3 is made up of 15 amino acids. The chain's CDR3 is CASSPTSGGSYEQYF. CDR3 coding DNA: TGTGCCAGCAGCCCGACAAGTGGGGGGTCCTACGAGCAGTACTTC.

V gene TRBV3-1 (or the pseudogene TRBV3-2) combines with J gene TRBJ2-2; TRBD2 aligns across 8 bases. V dropped 2 bases and J dropped 5; count of bases not matched to a gene: 7. Per germline, CDR1 LGHDT and CDR2 YNNKEL (reference sequence). The CDR3 runs to 16 residues. The CDR3 is CASSQKGGGWTGELFF. The CDR3, as DNA: TGTGCCAGCAGCCAAAAAGGCGGGGGGTGGACCGGGGAGCTGTTTTTT.

Only one count was recorded for this clone. The chain has TRBV5-1 and TRBJ1-2; D might be TRBD1 (6 bases). Germline V gives CDR1 SGHRS, CDR2 YFSETQ. This CDR3 is 13 amino acids long. Trimming removed 2 bases from V and 8 bases from J, with 13 bases in between. The CDR3 region is CASSLPGHRGYTF. CDR3 nucleotides: TGCGCCAGCAGCTTACCGGGACATCGAGGCTACACCTTC.

This clone was observed once. The chain has TRBV19 and TRBJ2-3; TRBD2 might be the D (6 bases). V was clipped by 3 bases and J by 3 bases, with 13 bases between them. The CDR3 sequence is 15 residues long. Germline CDR1 reads LNHDA; CDR2 reads SQIVND (reference sequence). The CDR3 sequence: CASSIGAGLTDTQYF. The CDR3 region has the DNA TGTGCCAGTAGTATCGGTGCGGGGTTAACAGATACGCAGTATTTT.

CDR3 nucleotides: TGTGCCAGCAGCGTTTCAGGGTCAAGGGCCTACGAGCAGTACTTC. The encoded protein is CASSVSGSRAYEQYF. The chain combines TRBV9 with TRBJ2-7; a weak D match, TRBD1 (5 bases). The germline V gene encodes CDR1 SGDLS and CDR2 YYNGEE. The CDR3 is made up of 15 amino acids. V was trimmed by 2 bases and J by 2 bases, leaving 14 bases between them.

The chain recombines TRBV6-5 with TRBJ2-2, with D tentatively TRBD1 (5 bases). The CDR3 spans 15 residues. Germline CDR1 reads MNHEY; CDR2 reads SVGAGI. V was trimmed by 7 bases and J by 5 bases, leaving 17 bases between them. The CDR3 coding sequence is TGTGCCAGCACCCCATTGGGGCGAGGTACCGGGGAGCTGTTTTTT. It is translated as CASTPLGRGTGELFF.

The V and J genes are TRBV9 and TRBJ2-5; D is undetermined. CDR1 is SGDLS and CDR2 is YYNGEE in the germline V gene. The V and J ends lost 3 bases and 4 bases respectively, with 13 bases between them. The CDR3 covers 14 residues. CDR3 sequence reads: CASSAPWSLETQYF. CDR3 nucleotides: TGTGCCAGCAGCGCCCCGTGGAGCCTAGAGACCCAGTACTTC.

This sequence joins TRBV9 and TRBJ1-1; a possible D gene is TRBD1 (5 bases). V was trimmed by 3 bases and J by 7 bases, leaving 13 bases between them. Germline values: CDR1 SGDLS, CDR2 YYNGEE. The CDR3 is 13 residues long. The CDR3 protein is CASSAGGGGEAFF. As DNA, the CDR3 is TGTGCCAGCAGCGCAGGCGGGGGTGGTGAAGCTTTCTTT.

This CDR3 reads CASSLTSVGETQYF. The CDR3 nucleotides are TGCGCCAGCAGCTTAACTAGCGTGGGGGAGACCCAGTACTTC. The chain joins TRBV5-1 to TRBJ2-5, with 7 bases that match TRBD2. V lost 2 bases and J lost 5; bases outside the gene matches: 6. Germline loops: CDR1 SGHRS, CDR2 YFSETQ. CDR3 size: 14 residues. Using reference TRBV5-1 and TRBJ2-5 for the parts outside the CDR3, the full variable domain is KAGVTQTPRYLIKTRGQQVTLSCSPISGHRSVSWYQQTPGQGLQFLFEYFSETQRNKGNFPGRFSGRQFSNSRSEMNVSTLELGDSALYLCASSLTSVGETQYFGPGTRLLVL.

The CDR3 sequence is CASSRGQDSYRSYGYTF. The CDR3 DNA follows: TGTGCCAGCAGCCGAGGACAGGATTCTTATCGATCCTATGGCTACACCTTC. The V gene is TRBV7-9, the J gene TRBJ1-2, with 7 bases fitting TRBD1. This CDR3 spans 17 amino acids. Germline V gene data show CDR1 as SEHNR and CDR2 as FQNEAQ (reference sequence). The ends lost 5 bases at V and 4 bases at J; junction bases unmatched: 16.

The CDR3 nucleotides are TGTGCCAGTAGTAAGACTAGCGGAGGGAATTTTTACGAGCAGTACTTC. Its protein is CASSKTSGGNFYEQYF. This chain connects TRBV19 to TRBJ2-7, with 9 bases fitting TRBD2. V shed 4 bases, J shed 4 bases, and the junction held 11 bases outside the gene matches. Germline values: CDR1 LNHDA, CDR2 SQIVND (reference sequence). The CDR3 contains 16 residues.

CDR3 bases: TGTGCCAGCAGTTACCCGTACAATGAGCAGTTCTTC. Translated: CASSYPYNEQFF. The V and J genes are TRBV6-6 and TRBJ2-1; D is uncertain. V was pared by 2 bases and J by 4 bases, with 3 bases between. The germline V gene encodes CDR1 MNHNY and CDR2 SVGAGI (reference sequence). The CDR3 consists of 12 residues.

V gene TRBV5-8 combines with J gene TRBJ2-7; the match to TRBD1 covers 7 bases. The CDR3 has 14 amino acids. Trimming took 4 bases from V and 2 from J; bases not matched to a gene: 6. Germline loops: CDR1 SGHTS, CDR2 YDEGEE. The CDR3 loop is CASSKGQNTYEQYF. In DNA, the CDR3 is TGTGCCAGCAGCAAGGGACAGAACACCTACGAGCAGTACTTC.

The chain couples TRBV24-1 to TRBJ2-5, with TRBD2 matching 8 bases. This CDR3 spans 15 amino acids. Trimming cost V 5 bases and J 1 base; bases outside gene matches: 5. Germline V gene sequence: CDR1 KGHDR, CDR2 SFDVKD. The CDR3 is CATSGGGGIQETQYF. In nucleotides, the CDR3 is TGTGCCACCAGTGGTGGCGGGGGGATCCAAGAGACCCAGTACTTC.